The 6 T cell receptor beta chains below come from one sample, sequenced in a study of T-cell reconstitution after alpha-beta-depleted transplantation in children. For TCRbeta, the library was prepared with unique molecular identifiers. TCRdb processed the PCR reads anew with MiXCR; each CDR3 protein has one entry. The sample holds about 980,000 distinct CDR3 sequences, about 30% seen once. This specimen was PBMCs, mostly from graft donor cells, taken 360 days after TCRalphabeta/CD19-depleted stem cell transplant. These receptors all come from a boy younger than two who had a stem cell transplant for SCID, so the T cells may come from the graft donor.

The genes are TRBV20-1 and TRBJ2-7; a possible D gene is TRBD2 (5 bases). Trimming removed 3 bases from V and 0 bases from J, with 9 bases in between. The CDR3 totals 13 residues. Germline V gene data show CDR1 as DFQATT and CDR2 as SNEGSKA (reference sequence). CDR3 DNA sequence: TGCAGTGCTAGTCGGGATATCTCCTACGAGCAGTACTTC. Translating gives CSASRDISYEQYF.

CDR3 protein: CASSRDRGQMVNQPQHF. In DNA, the CDR3 is TGTGCCAGCAGCCGCGACCGAGGACAGATGGTCAATCAGCCCCAGCATTTT. This rearrangement joins TRBV12-3 or TRBV12-4 to TRBJ1-5, with D tentatively TRBD1 (6 bases). V lost 6 bases and J lost 3, with 21 bases in between. The CDR3 spans 17 residues.

This sequence joins TRBV5-5 and TRBJ1-1; no reliable D call. Germline loops: CDR1 SGHKS, CDR2 YYEKEE (reference sequence). Deletions cut 4 bases from V and 6 bases from J, with 16 bases between. CDR3 length equals 14 residues. This CDR3 reads CASSGRGSWSEAFF. The CDR3 region has the DNA TGTGCCAGCAGCGGTCGGGGTTCGTGGTCTGAAGCTTTCTTT.

The genes are TRBV19 and TRBJ2-1; possible D gene TRBD1, 5 bases. Germline values: CDR1 LNHDA, CDR2 SQIVND (reference sequence). The CDR3 has 13 amino acids. V lost 5 bases to trimming and J lost 7 bases, with 12 bases between them. The CDR3 coding sequence is TGTGCCAGTAGTTCCCTCAGGGCAAATGAGCAGTTCTTC. It is translated as CASSSLRANEQFF. The full variable domain, in which reference TRBV19 and TRBJ2-1 provide the parts outside the CDR3, is DGGITQSPKYLFRKEGQNVTLSCEQNLNHDAMYWYRQDPGQGLRLIYYSQIVNDFQKGDIAEGYSVSREKKESFPLTVTSAQKNPTAFYLCASSSLRANEQFFGPGTRLTVL.

The rearrangement joins TRBV7-3 to TRBJ2-7; 10 bases are a match to TRBD1. Unmatched junction bases numbered 9, after V lost 5 bases and J lost 5 bases. Looked up from germline, CDR1 is SGHTA and CDR2 is FQGTGA. This CDR3 has 15 amino acids. The CDR3: CASSLPRGTGDEQYF. The CDR3 nucleotides are TGTGCCAGCAGCCTACCCCGTGGGACAGGGGACGAGCAGTACTTC.

The V call is TRBV4-3, the J call TRBJ2-1, with no clear D. The V gene's germline CDR1 is LGHNA and CDR2 YSLEER. V lost 3 bases and J lost 0, with 9 bases in between. The CDR3 extends over 15 amino acids. This CDR3 reads CASSHEQSSYNEQFF. DNA of the CDR3: TGCGCCAGCAGCCACGAGCAGAGCTCCTACAATGAGCAGTTCTTC.